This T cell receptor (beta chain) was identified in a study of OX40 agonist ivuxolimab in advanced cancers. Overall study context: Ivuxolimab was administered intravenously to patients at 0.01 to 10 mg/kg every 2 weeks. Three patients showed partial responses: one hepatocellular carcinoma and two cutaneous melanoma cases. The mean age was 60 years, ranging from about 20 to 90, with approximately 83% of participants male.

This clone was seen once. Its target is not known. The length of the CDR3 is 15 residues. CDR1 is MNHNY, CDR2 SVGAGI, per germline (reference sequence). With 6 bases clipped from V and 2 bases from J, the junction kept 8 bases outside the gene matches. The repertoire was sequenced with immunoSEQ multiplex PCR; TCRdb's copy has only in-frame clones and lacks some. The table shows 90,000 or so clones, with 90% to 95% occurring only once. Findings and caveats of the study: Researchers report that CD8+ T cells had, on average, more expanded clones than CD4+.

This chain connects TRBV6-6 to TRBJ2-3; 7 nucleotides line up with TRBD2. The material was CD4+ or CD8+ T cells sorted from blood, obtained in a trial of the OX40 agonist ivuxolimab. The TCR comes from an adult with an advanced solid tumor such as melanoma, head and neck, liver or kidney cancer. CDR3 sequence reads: CASRYPGTNTDTQYF. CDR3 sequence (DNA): TGTGCCAGCAGATATCCAGGGACTAACACAGATACGCAGTATTTT.